This is a list of T cell receptor beta chains from one sample in a study of human T cells and chemical hapten exposure. TCRdb fed the RACE reads into MiXCR, producing one record per CDR3 protein. The sample holds 350,000 to 450,000 distinct CDR3 sequences; less than 6.5% are singletons and the top ten take just over 2.5%. Sequenced here: whole blood, sampled in connection with sensitization to the hapten diphenylcyclopropenone (DPC). Receptors originate from a woman in her forties or fifties with alopecia areata. Some clones in this sample may be carry-over from other donors' samples. The CDR3 runs from the conserved cysteine through the conserved F or W. A D gene is named only where the DNA matches it firmly. Size is stated for part of the rows, as once, few or many counts, or as a class when the clone is expanded.

TGCGCCAGCAGCCCGACTCAGGGACTAGTGGGCCACAATGAGCAGTTCTTC CASSPTQGLVGHNEQFF TRBJ2-1 TRBV4-3 NA TRBD2
TGTGCCAGCTCACTGACAGGTTCGAGAGGTGGTGAAAAACTGTTTTTT CASSLTGSRGGEKLFF TRBJ1-4 TRBV18 NA NA
TGCAGCGTTGAACGGCGGAGCACAGATACGCAGTATTTT CSVERRSTDTQYF TRBJ2-3 TRBV29-1 NA NA
TGCAGTGCTAGAGATCGCCTTTCGAGGGGGCACAATGAGCAGTTCTTC CSARDRLSRGHNEQFF TRBJ2-1 TRBV20-1 many TRBD1
TGTGCCAGCAGTCCCCCCCAGAGCTCCTACAATGAGCAGTTCTTC CASSPPQSSYNEQFF TRBJ2-1 TRBV27 few NA
TGTGCCAGCGGAGGGAAGCCTGAGCAGTTCTTC CASGGKPEQFF TRBJ2-1 TRBV28 NA NA
TGTGCCAGTAGTATAGATGATGGCTACACCTTC CASSIDDGYTF TRBJ1-2 TRBV19 few NA
TGTGCCAGCAGTTTTTCTAGCGCATCGGGGACCCAGTACTTC CASSFSSASGTQYF TRBJ2-5 TRBV27 many NA
TGTGCCAGCTCCAAAATGACAGGGGAAAACTCGGAGCAGTTCTTC CASSKMTGENSEQFF TRBJ2-1 TRBV14 many TRBD1
TGTGCCAGCAGTTACGGGACAGGCCGTAACACTGAAGCTTTCTTT CASSYGTGRNTEAFF TRBJ1-1 TRBV6-6 few TRBD1
TGTGCCAGCAGCTTGGGTCCAGGGAACAATCAGCCCCAGCATTTT CASSLGPGNNQPQHF TRBJ1-5 TRBV5-5 NA NA
TGCGCCAGCAGTCGCCAGGGGAGCGACACTGAAGCTTTCTTT CASSRQGSDTEAFF TRBJ1-1 TRBV10-2 few NA
TGCAGCGTTGAAACTGGGGCCAACGTCCTGACTTTC CSVETGANVLTF TRBJ2-6 TRBV29-1 many NA
TGTGCCAGCAGTACCCGGACTAGCGGAGGGGAGGAGACCCAGTACTTC CASSTRTSGGEETQYF TRBJ2-5 TRBV2 many TRBD2
TGTGCCAGCAGCTCTGACAACGATGAGCAGTTCTTC CASSSDNDEQFF TRBJ2-1 TRBV7-6 many NA
TGTGCCACCACTACAGCGATGAACACTGAAGCTTTCTTT CATTTAMNTEAFF TRBJ1-1 TRBV24-1 NA NA
TGCAGTGCTAAAAATAGACTAGCGGTCTCCTACAATGAGCAGTTCTTC CSAKNRLAVSYNEQFF TRBJ2-1 TRBV20-1 many TRBD2
TGCGCCAGCAGCTACCTATCCCGGGACTATAAAGAGACCCAGTACTTC CASSYLSRDYKETQYF TRBJ2-5 TRBV5-1 many TRBD2
TGTGCCAGCAGCGATAGATGGGACAAGAGGCGGTACTTC CASSDRWDKRRYF TRBJ2-7 TRBV5-6 many NA
TGCGCCAGCAGCCTCGGGACTAGTGGGAATGAGCAGTCCTTC CASSLGTSGNEQSF TRBJ2-1 TRBV4-1 NA TRBD2
TGCAGTGCTCCTCCCGGCCAGGCGGGCTATGGCTACACCTTC CSAPPGQAGYGYTF TRBJ1-2 TRBV20-1 NA NA
TGTGCCAGCAGCCCCCATCCCAACGGGGGGGCGAACACCGGGGAGCTGTTTTTT CASSPHPNGGANTGELFF TRBJ2-2 TRBV7-6 NA TRBD2
TGCAGTGCCAAAACAGGGCGGCGCGAAGCTGAAGCTTTCTTT CSAKTGRREAEAFF TRBJ1-1 TRBV20-1 few NA
TGTGCCAGCAGTTCGGGTCTAGCGGCCGGGGAGCTGTTTTTT CASSSGLAAGELFF TRBJ2-2 TRBV27 many TRBD2
TGTGCCAGCTCCCTGGGGGTCAATCAGCCCCAGCATTTT CASSLGVNQPQHF TRBJ1-5 TRBV18 many NA
TGTGCCAGCAGCCGGACGGATCAGGGGAACACTGAAGCTTTCTTT CASSRTDQGNTEAFF TRBJ1-1 TRBV5-4 few NA
TGTGCCAGCAGGGAGGTTGGCGGTGAGCAGTTCTTC CASREVGGEQFF TRBJ2-1 TRBV2 NA NA
TGTGCCAGCAGACCACTGACTGGTTGGGGTAATGAGCAGTTCTTC CASRPLTGWGNEQFF TRBJ2-1 TRBV12-3/TRBV12-4 many NA
TGTGCCAGTAGTCCACAGGTTTTGTATAGTGAGCAGTTCTTC CASSPQVLYSEQFF TRBJ2-1 TRBV19 NA NA
TGTGCCAGCAGTTACTCCCCCACAGGGCCCTACGAGCAGTACTTC CASSYSPTGPYEQYF TRBJ2-7 TRBV6-5 many NA
TGTGCCACCAGTGATTCCGGACTAGCCGTTAGCTCCTACAATGAGCAGTTCTTC CATSDSGLAVSSYNEQFF TRBJ2-1 TRBV24-1 NA TRBD2
TGCAGCGCCGGAGGGACTAGCGCTTACAATGAGCAGTTCTTC CSAGGTSAYNEQFF TRBJ2-1 TRBV29-1 many TRBD2
TGTGCCAGCACCCAAGGCAGGGGGCCTGGCTACACCTTC CASTQGRGPGYTF TRBJ1-2 TRBV6-5 NA TRBD1
TGTGCCACACTCTCAACCACCGGGGAGCTGTTTTTT CATLSTTGELFF TRBJ2-2 TRBV10-3 many NA
TGCGCCAGCAGCGCGGGACAGTTCTATGGCTACACCTTC CASSAGQFYGYTF TRBJ1-2 TRBV5-1 NA TRBD1
TGCGCCAGCAGCAAAGTCGGAAACAGGCCGGGGGTCACTGAAGCTTTCTTT CASSKVGNRPGVTEAFF TRBJ1-1 TRBV5-1 NA NA
TGTGCCAGCAGCCAACCGGAGTTGGCGGGTGAGCAGTTCTTC CASSQPELAGEQFF TRBJ2-1 TRBV3-1 NA NA
TGCGCCAGCAGCTTTCCACGGACGAGTTTAAATTCACCCCTCCACTTT CASSFPRTSLNSPLHF TRBJ1-6 TRBV5-1 few NA
TGTGCCAGCAGCTTAGGCTCATATCCCGCGGGGGAGCTGTTTTTT CASSLGSYPAGELFF TRBJ2-2 TRBV13 many NA
TGTGCCAGCAGTGAGGGACATCGTACCTACGAGCAGTACTTC CASSEGHRTYEQYF TRBJ2-7 TRBV2 NA NA
TGTGCCAGCAGCTTGGCCGCGGGGGCCGTACAAGAGACCCAGTACTTC CASSLAAGAVQETQYF TRBJ2-5 TRBV5-5 many NA
TGTGCCAGCAGTGATCGTCCATCGAGGGATACGCAGTATTTT CASSDRPSRDTQYF TRBJ2-3 TRBV6-4 few NA
TGCGCCAGCAGCTCGAAGGTAGCGGGGGAGGTGACAGATACGCAGTATTTT CASSSKVAGEVTDTQYF TRBJ2-3 TRBV5-1 NA TRBD2